This T cell receptor beta chain was sequenced in a study of shared clonotypes between healthy human individuals (dated by TCRdb to the early 2020s). Background for the entire study: The cohort comprised two women and a few men aged 18 to 49 years. Each donor's leukapheresis produced roughly between roughly 0.85 and 10 billion PBMCs. For each donor, CD4 naive and CD4 memory were each given three plates, CD8 naive was given two plates, and CD8 memory was given one plate. The study deeply sequenced blood TCR repertoires of about five healthy adults to estimate repertoire size and the extent of clonotype sharing between individuals. To increase sequencing depth and limit assay-specific biases, TCR repertoire library preparation and sequencing were carried out by different laboratories using diverse techniques.

The CDR3 measures 15 amino acids from cysteine to phenylalanine. Only the CDR3 DNA is retained, 45 bases long and in frame from the first base. V loses 6 bases at its end and J loses 2 bases; junction bases beyond the gene matches: 6. Looking up the germline V gene (reference sequence) yields CDR1 MNHNY and CDR2 SVGAGI. The investigation overall reported the following: Naive subsets generally had larger estimated clonotype richness than memory subsets did. Incomplete sequencing was indicated by rarefaction of sorted-subset datasets, despite the large sequencing depth. Because the study included only a small number of donors, the genetic and exposure-history diversity represented was limited. Sampling was restricted to blood, and TCR repertoires in tissue are likely to differ from TCR repertoires in blood. Sharing across a handful of donors was observed for approximately 4.6% of naive CD4, over 3% of naive CD8, 2% to 2.5% of memory CD4, and roughly 0.43% of memory CD8 clonotypes. Compared with non-shared clonotypes, clonotypes shared by all four sorted-subset donors had higher generation probabilities. Based on pairwise subsampling, the degree of clonotype sharing among donors was expected to be affected by sequencing depth.

The donors were healthy, HIV-negative adults with no recently reported acute infections or vaccinations. Only Caucasian adults living in Nashville, Tennessee, USA were represented among the donors. CD4+ T cells were enriched by magnetic negative selection, after which naive cells were positively selected on CD45RA and the negative fraction was taken as the memory subset. After blood collection by leukapheresis, PBMCs were isolated using Ficoll-Histopaque density gradient centrifugation and then cryopreserved in the vapor phase of liquid nitrogen. Analytical flow cytometry was used to check the purity and quantity of each magnetically sorted T cell population. From each sorted fraction, genomic DNA was isolated and quantified by UV absorbance on a Nanodrop 2000c. A remark on this clone: The antigen this receptor binds is unknown. No base-level quality is on record; no much larger clone is a single base apart.

TCR CDR3 regions were amplified from genomic DNA by multiplex PCR using the deep immunoSEQ assay. Extracted genomic DNA from each cell subset was distributed evenly across all wells of several immunoSEQ 96-well plates, and each plate was treated as a replicate. Each replicate PCR for sorted subsets received approximately 200 ng genomic DNA, equal to roughly 30,000 T cell genomes. Purified libraries were measured with a Qubit 3.0 fluorometer, size-checked on a Bioanalyzer 2100, and measured again with the KAPA Library Quantification kit. Every immunoSEQ 96-well plate was sequenced on a separate single-read 150-cycle Illumina NextSeq 550 flow cell. Per the original workflow: Because the immunoSEQ output held only junctional sequences and lacked quality scores, the filtering could not match the filtering applied to full-length reads. Sequences were annotated with PyIR, a Python wrapper for IgBLAST v1.9, and V/J genes and CDR3 were assigned using IMGT germline references. Reads were filtered out if the reads had weak V/J assignments (E-value above 1e-6), no CDR3, stop codons, out-of-frame junctions, or ambiguous translated residues. V3J clonotypes were defined as sequences sharing the same inferred V gene, J gene, and CDR3 amino acid sequence. Percentage overlap between repertoires was calculated by dividing the number of shared unique clonotypes by the size of the smaller repertoire. RTK rarefaction, the Chao1 estimator, and Recon v2.1 estimates of unobserved clonotypes were used to assess repertoire richness. Generation probabilities were computed with OLGA for all TCRbeta clonotypes obtained by the gDNA method from four donors. TCRdb's version of the immuneACCESS table is confined to in-frame rearrangements and falls short of the full clone set. An unresolved V gene accounts for under half of the shortfall where checked; the remainder is of unknown origin. V and J calls and clone size are those listed in that table; D and trimming were worked out from the DNA. The sample yields about a million clones; about 80% were counted once. The ten biggest clones cover roughly 0.82% of the sample.

The chain joins TRBV6-6 to TRBJ2-7, with 11 bases matching TRBD1. Sequencing input: memory CD4+ T cells from PBMCs. The cell subset or site label here, explained by the study, means: CD45RA-negative fraction. This clonotype was sampled from a man aged 18 to 29 in good health. Some clones in this sample may be carry-over from other donors' samples. The bases are TGTGCCAGCAGCCTCCGGGACAGGGGGACCTACGAGCAGTACTTC. This yields the protein CASSLRDRGTYEQYF.